These 30 T cell receptor beta chains share one sample of origin, sequenced in a study of blood T cell repertoires in COVID-19. Sequenced by immunoSEQ multiplex PCR; TCRdb stores in-frame clones only, minus some. The repertoire includes fewer than 300,000 clones, around 90% of them detected once, and 0.9% to 1% sits in the top ten. Sequencing used peripheral blood. These receptors originate from a woman aged 40 to 50 who had recovered from COVID-19.

The chain has TRBV18 and TRBJ1-2, with a weak D call TRBD1 (5 bases). Germline CDR1 and CDR2: KGHSH and LQKENI. The V end lost 3 bases, the J end lost 0 bases, and 14 bases lay between the germline ends. The CDR3 has 16 amino acids. Here the CDR3 reads CASSPTGGDPNYGYTF. As DNA, the CDR3 is TGTGCCAGCTCACCGACCGGGGGGGATCCTAACTATGGCTACACCTTC.

The chain recombines TRBV5-1 with TRBJ1-5; possible D gene TRBD1, 6 bases. V lost 4 bases to trimming and J lost 2 bases, with 16 bases between them. CDR3 length equals 16 residues. Germline CDR1 reads SGHRS; CDR2 reads YFSETQ. In DNA form, the CDR3 reads TGCGCCAGCAGCCCCGCCGGGGGGCTAGGCAATCAGCCCCAGCATTTT. Its translation is CASSPAGGLGNQPQHF.

The J gene is TRBJ2-5, the V gene TRBV11-3; 7 nucleotides agree with TRBD2. The V segment lost 5 bases and the J segment 3 bases; nucleotides outside the gene matches: 9. The germline CDR1 and CDR2 sequences are SGHNT and YENEEA. The CDR3 extends over 15 amino acids. The CDR3 nucleotides are TGTGCCAGCAGCCCCCGGACTAGTAGTAAAGAGACCCAGTACTTC. As protein: CASSPRTSSKETQYF. Filled out from reference TRBV11-3 and TRBJ2-5, the complete variable domain reads EAGVVQSPRYKIIEKKQPVAFWCNPISGHNTLYWYLQNLGQGPELLIRYENEEAVDDSQLPKDRFSAERLKGVDSTLKIQPAELGDSAVYLCASSPRTSSKETQYFGPGTRLLVL.

This chain uses TRBV18 with TRBJ2-5; 10 bases align to TRBD2. CDR3 size: 16 residues. With V trimmed by 1 base and J by 5 bases, 7 bases remained unmatched. Germline loops: CDR1 KGHSH, CDR2 LQKENI. The CDR3 is CASSPRASGSGETQYF. CDR3 in DNA: TGTGCCAGCTCACCACGGGCTAGCGGGAGCGGGGAGACCCAGTACTTC.

The chain carries TRBV27 and TRBJ2-3; 9 bases are a match to TRBD2. Trimming cost V 6 bases and J 2 bases; bases outside gene matches: 6. The CDR3 consists of 15 residues. Germline assignment: CDR1 MNHEY and CDR2 SMNVEV (reference sequence). The chain's CDR3 is CASSRASGITDTQYF. CDR3 coding DNA: TGTGCCAGCAGCCGCGCTAGCGGGATCACAGATACGCAGTATTTT.

This clone came up once. V and J are TRBV5-1 and TRBJ2-1; the match to TRBD2 covers 7 bases. The germline gives CDR1 SGHRS, CDR2 YFSETQ. V lost 0 bases to trimming and J lost 7 bases; unmatched junction nucleotides: 13. This CDR3 has 17 amino acids. Here the CDR3 DNA reads TGCGCCAGCAGCTTGGCCGGCCGTGGGGGAGGGCTAAATGAGCAGTTCTTC. Protein product: CASSLAGRGGGLNEQFF. The full variable domain, in which reference TRBV5-1 and TRBJ2-1 provide the parts outside the CDR3, is KAGVTQTPRYLIKTRGQQVTLSCSPISGHRSVSWYQQTPGQGLQFLFEYFSETQRNKGNFPGRFSGRQFSNSRSEMNVSTLELGDSALYLCASSLAGRGGGLNEQFFGPGTRLTVL.

Points on this clone: Other DNA sequences of this sample code for an identical CDR3. The chain carries TRBV29-1 and TRBJ1-1, with TRBD1 identical over 8 bases. This CDR3 region has 13 residues. From germline, CDR1 is SQVTM and CDR2 ANQGSEA. The J segment lost 1 base and the V segment lost 7 bases, leaving 5 bases of the junction unmatched. DNA for the CDR3: TGCAGCGCTGGTGGACAGGGGAACACTGAAGCTTTCTTT. Translated, it gives CSAGGQGNTEAFF.

V usage is TRBV7-2 and J usage is TRBJ1-2; possible D gene TRBD1, 5 bases. The V gene lost 0 bases and the J gene lost 7 bases, with 15 bases spanning the gap. The germline CDR1 and CDR2 sequences are SGHTA and FQGNSA. CDR3 size: 15 residues. Here the CDR3 DNA reads TGTGCCAGCAGCTTAGCTTGGACGTCGGGGGGTGGCTACACCTTC. Protein sequence: CASSLAWTSGGGYTF.

The chain employs TRBV29-1 and TRBJ1-2; D may be TRBD1 (5 bases). Looked up from germline, CDR1 is SQVTM and CDR2 is ANQGSEA. V was clipped by 5 bases and J by 8 bases, with 12 bases between them. The CDR3 has 11 amino acids. This CDR3 reads CSVNAGLGYTF. The CDR3 coding sequence is TGCAGCGTTAACGCAGGGCTGGGCTACACCTTC.

This chain links TRBV9 with TRBJ1-1; 7 bases are a match to TRBD1. Germline V gives CDR1 SGDLS, CDR2 YYNGEE. The CDR3 is made up of 15 amino acids. The J segment lost 0 bases and the V segment lost 4 bases, leaving 6 bases of the junction unmatched. CDR3 protein: CASSSRQGMNTEAFF. CDR3 DNA sequence: TGTGCCAGCAGCTCCCGACAGGGAATGAACACTGAAGCTTTCTTT.

The rearrangement links TRBV10-3 to TRBJ2-1; possible D gene TRBD2, 7 bases. The CDR3 has 15 amino acids. Germline V gene sequence: CDR1 ENHRY, CDR2 SYGVKD. V dropped 10 bases and J dropped 0 bases, with 16 bases sitting between them. The CDR3 here is CATRGGGGSYNEQFF. The CDR3 nucleotides are TGTGCCACCCGTGGGGGAGGGGGCTCCTACAATGAGCAGTTCTTC.

The chain links TRBV6-7 to TRBJ1-2, with D tentatively TRBD1 (5 bases). TRBV6-7 is reported as an ORF; its role is uncertain. The CDR3 runs 14 residues. V was pared by 0 bases and J by 4 bases, with 9 bases between. The CDR3 protein is CASSYSEQAYGYTF. CDR3 nucleotides: TGTGCCAGCAGTTACTCGGAACAGGCCTATGGCTACACCTTC.

The V call is TRBV11-2, the J call TRBJ2-3, with 8 positions matching TRBD1. This CDR3 is 15 amino acids long. Unmatched junction bases numbered 6, after V lost 6 bases and J lost 1 base. Germline V gene lookup returns CDR1 SGHAT and CDR2 FQNNGV. The CDR3 DNA reads as TGTGCCAGCAGACGCGACAGGGGCGGCACAGATACGCAGTATTTT. Its protein product is CASRRDRGGTDTQYF.

The V and J genes are TRBV5-6 and TRBJ1-1; possibly TRBD1 for D (5 bases). The CDR3 spans 12 residues. Germline-derived CDR1 and CDR2 are SGHDT and YYEEEE. Trimming left V 10 bases short and J 3 bases short, with 13 bases between. Written as DNA, the CDR3 is TGTGCCCGCACCCGGGGGGACACTGAAGCTTTCTTT. Its translation is CARTRGDTEAFF.

V is TRBV10-2 and J is TRBJ1-1; D call uncertain. Trimming took off 3 bases at V and 3 bases at J, with 8 bases between the two ends. The CDR3 runs to 13 residues. The germline V gene has CDR1 WSHSY and CDR2 SAAADI. CDR3 nucleotide sequence: TGCGCCAGCAGTGACAGGTCTCACACTGAAGCTTTCTTT. It yields the protein CASSDRSHTEAFF.

The chain combines TRBV6-2 or TRBV6-3 with TRBJ1-1; D gene ambiguous. V lost 2 bases and J lost 1, with 11 bases in between. From germline, CDR1 is MNHEY and CDR2 SVGEGT. This CDR3 has 15 residues. CDR3 protein: CASSYPQVPNTEAFF. Here the CDR3 DNA reads TGTGCCAGCAGTTACCCTCAGGTCCCGAACACTGAAGCTTTCTTT.

This clone occurred a few times. The chain combines TRBV5-6 with TRBJ1-4; D gene unclear. The germline gives CDR1 SGHDT, CDR2 YYEEEE. The CDR3 contains 14 residues. V gave up 4 bases and J gave up 8 bases, with 15 bases separating them. CDR3 protein: CASSQDQEVEKLFF. The DNA of the CDR3 is TGTGCCAGCAGCCAGGACCAGGAGGTGGAAAAACTGTTTTTT.

This clone was recorded only once. The genes are TRBV15 and TRBJ2-7; perhaps TRBD1 as D (6 bases). This CDR3 has 15 residues. Germline V lookup: CDR1 LNHNV, CDR2 YYDKDF (reference sequence). V lost 3 bases, J lost 2 bases, and 14 bases lay in between. This CDR3 reads CATSSRTGNAYEQYF. In DNA, the CDR3 is TGTGCCACCAGCAGCCGCACAGGGAACGCCTACGAGCAGTACTTC.

This chain connects TRBV18 to TRBJ1-4, with 7 bases identical to TRBD1. The CDR3 is 16 residues long. Germline V lookup: CDR1 KGHSH, CDR2 LQKENI. With 1 base clipped from V and 2 bases from J, the junction kept 4 bases outside the gene matches. The CDR3 here is CASSPRQGATNEKLFF. As DNA, the CDR3 is TGTGCCAGCTCACCACGACAGGGAGCGACTAATGAAAAACTGTTTTTT.

The rearrangement joins TRBV11-2 to TRBJ2-1; D may be TRBD1 (5 bases). CDR1 and CDR2 (germline): SGHAT, FQNNGV. Trimming stripped 2 bases from V and 4 bases from J, with 15 bases between. The CDR3 runs to 16 residues. Written as DNA, the CDR3 is TGTGCCAGCAGCTTACTGGCTAGTGGGGCATACAATGAGCAGTTCTTC. Its protein product is CASSLLASGAYNEQFF.

The chain employs TRBV2 and TRBJ2-1; D is possibly TRBD1 (6 bases). The CDR3 is made up of 14 amino acids. Germline V gene sequence: CDR1 SNHLY, CDR2 FYNNEI. V lost 6 bases to trimming and J lost 5 bases, with 14 bases between them. The CDR3 coding sequence is TGTGCCAGCAGGTGGCAGGGGCCTGACAATGAGCAGTTCTTC. Translating it yields CASRWQGPDNEQFF. Full variable domain (missing parts from reference TRBV2 and TRBJ2-1): EPEVTQTPSHQVTQMGQEVILRCVPISNHLYFYWYRQILGQKVEFLVSFYNNEISEKSEIFDDQFSVERPDGSNFTLKIRSTKLEDSAMYFCASRWQGPDNEQFFGPGTRLTVL.

This clone was recorded once. V usage is TRBV6-5 and J usage is TRBJ1-2; 9 positions agree with TRBD1. The CDR3 sequence is 14 residues long. J was trimmed by 8 bases and V by 6 bases; bases with no gene match: 10. Germline CDR1 MNHEY, CDR2 SVGAGI. This CDR3 reads CASSTGTGTLGYTF. CDR3 DNA sequence: TGTGCCAGCAGCACCGGGACAGGGACGTTAGGCTACACCTTC.

This clone was counted once. J is TRBJ2-1 and V is TRBV7-8; possibly TRBD2 for D (6 bases). V shed 2 bases and J shed 5 bases, with 25 bases lying between them. The germline CDR1 and CDR2 sequences are SGHVS and FQNEAQ. The CDR3 is 19 amino acids. The CDR3 DNA reads TGTGCCAGCAGCTTAAGAGGCCCACGGGGCAGCGGGCGAAACAATGAGCAGTTCTTC. Amino acids: CASSLRGPRGSGRNNEQFF.

The rearrangement joins TRBV6-5 to TRBJ1-2; 8 nucleotides line up with TRBD1. This CDR3 is 14 amino acids long. Trimming removed 7 bases from V and 4 bases from J; junction bases left unmatched: 8. The V gene's germline CDR1 is MNHEY and CDR2 SVGAGI. For the CDR3, the DNA is TGTGCCAGCACCACACTACAGGGGGTCTATGGCTACACCTTC. Protein: CASTTLQGVYGYTF.

The J gene is TRBJ2-2, the V gene TRBV6-5, with TRBD1 matching over 7 bases. The germline V gene encodes CDR1 MNHEY and CDR2 SVGAGI. This CDR3 is 14 amino acids long. After removal of 6 bases from V and 6 bases from J, the junction contained 7 bases not matched to a gene. CDR3: CASRPTGAPGELFF. CDR3 DNA sequence: TGTGCCAGCAGACCCACAGGGGCCCCCGGGGAGCTGTTTTTT.

The V gene is TRBV6-4, the J gene TRBJ2-1; perhaps TRBD2 as D (5 bases). CDR1 and CDR2 from the germline V gene are MRHNA and SNTAGT. V was pared by 2 bases and J by 9 bases, with 20 bases between. The CDR3 spans 16 residues. Here the CDR3 reads CASSDPERGHSSEQFF. CDR3 DNA: TGTGCCAGCAGTGACCCAGAGAGAGGGCACTCCAGTGAGCAGTTCTTC.

The J gene is TRBJ2-1, the V gene TRBV7-3, with TRBD2 as a possible D gene (5 bases). The CDR3 is 14 residues long. In germline, CDR1 is SGHTA, CDR2 FQGTGA. Between the trimmed V and J ends, which lost 5 bases and 9 bases, there was a span of 17 bases. The CDR3 DNA reads TGTGCCAGCAGCCACTCCCACACCCGGGGTGAGCAGTTCTTC. This translates into CASSHSHTRGEQFF.

The J gene is TRBJ2-3, the V gene TRBV9; no clear D gene. Germline CDR1 and CDR2: SGDLS and YYNGEE. The CDR3 extends over 15 amino acids. Trimming left V 0 bases short and J 3 bases short, with 11 bases between. The CDR3 reads CASSVAVAPTDTQYF. CDR3 DNA sequence: TGTGCCAGCAGCGTAGCTGTGGCCCCGACAGATACGCAGTATTTT.

CDR3 nucleotide sequence: TGTGCCAGCAGCAGCCCCGCGCCGGGGACTAGCGGGAGGGATACGCAGTATTTT. Its translation is CASSSPAPGTSGRDTQYF. The chain employs TRBV7-3 and TRBJ2-3; 15 nucleotides line up with TRBD2. The V and J ends lost 5 bases and 6 bases, in that order; junction bases with no gene match: 12. This CDR3 has 18 residues. The germline CDR1 and CDR2 sequences are SGHTA and FQGTGA.

The V call is TRBV2, the J call TRBJ2-4; D might be TRBD1 (7 bases). The CDR3 is 18 residues long. The V gene's germline CDR1 is SNHLY and CDR2 FYNNEI. Trimming stripped 7 bases from V and 0 bases from J, with 22 bases between. CDR3 amino acids: CASTEGGQHNIAKNIQYF. The CDR3 DNA sequence: TGTGCCAGCACCGAGGGGGGACAGCATAATATAGCCAAAAACATTCAGTACTTC.